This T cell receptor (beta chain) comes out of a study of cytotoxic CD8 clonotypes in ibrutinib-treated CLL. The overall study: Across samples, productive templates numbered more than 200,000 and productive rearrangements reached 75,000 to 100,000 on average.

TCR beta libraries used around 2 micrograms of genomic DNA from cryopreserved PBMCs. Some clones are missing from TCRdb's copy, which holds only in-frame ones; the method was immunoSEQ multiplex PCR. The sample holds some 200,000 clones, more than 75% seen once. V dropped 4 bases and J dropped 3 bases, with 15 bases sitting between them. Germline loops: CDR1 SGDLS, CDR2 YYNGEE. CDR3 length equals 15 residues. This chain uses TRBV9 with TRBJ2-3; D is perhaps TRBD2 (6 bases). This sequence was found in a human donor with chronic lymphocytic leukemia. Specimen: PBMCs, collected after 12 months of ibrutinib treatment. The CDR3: CASSHDWRGTDTQYF. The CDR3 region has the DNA TGTGCCAGCAGCCACGATTGGAGGGGTACAGATACGCAGTATTTT. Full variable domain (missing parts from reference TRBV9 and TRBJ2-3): DSGVTQTPKHLITATGQRVTLRCSPRSGDLSVYWYQQSLDQGLQFLIQYYNGEERAKGNILERFSAQQFPDLHSELNLSSLELGDSALYFCASSHDWRGTDTQYFGPGTRLTVL.